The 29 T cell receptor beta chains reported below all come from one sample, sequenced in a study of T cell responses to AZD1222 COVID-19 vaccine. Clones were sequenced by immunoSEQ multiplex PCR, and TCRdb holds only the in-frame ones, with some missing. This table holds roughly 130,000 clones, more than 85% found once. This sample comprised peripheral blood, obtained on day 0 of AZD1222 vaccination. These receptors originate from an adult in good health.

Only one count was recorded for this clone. The CDR3 loop is CASRPRVGGLYEQYF. The CDR3, as DNA: TGTGCCAGCAGACCACGAGTTGGCGGCCTTTACGAGCAGTACTTC. The rearrangement links TRBV2 to TRBJ2-7, with no clear D. The CDR3 length is 15 residues. Per the germline V gene, CDR1 is SNHLY and CDR2 is FYNNEI. Trimming removed 6 bases at V and 4 bases at J, with 19 bases between.

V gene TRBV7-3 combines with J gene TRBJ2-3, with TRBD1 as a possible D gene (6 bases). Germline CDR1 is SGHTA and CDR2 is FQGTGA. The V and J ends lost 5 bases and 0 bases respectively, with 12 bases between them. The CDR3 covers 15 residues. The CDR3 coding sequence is TGTGCCAGCAGCCGATCAGGGGTGAGCACAGATACGCAGTATTTT. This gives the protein CASSRSGVSTDTQYF.

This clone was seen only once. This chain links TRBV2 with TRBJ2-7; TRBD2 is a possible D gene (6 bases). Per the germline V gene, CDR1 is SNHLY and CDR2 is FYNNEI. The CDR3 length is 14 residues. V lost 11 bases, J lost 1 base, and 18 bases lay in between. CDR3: CARGWQGNSYEQYF. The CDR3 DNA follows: TGTGCCCGGGGGTGGCAGGGCAATTCCTACGAGCAGTACTTC.

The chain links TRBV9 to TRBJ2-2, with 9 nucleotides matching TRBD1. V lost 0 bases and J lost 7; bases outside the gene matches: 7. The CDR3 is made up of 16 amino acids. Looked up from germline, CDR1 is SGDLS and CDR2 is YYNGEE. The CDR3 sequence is CASSVGTGAFGGELFF. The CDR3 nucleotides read TGTGCCAGCAGCGTAGGGACAGGGGCCTTCGGCGGGGAGCTGTTTTTT.

The CDR3 DNA reads as TGTGCCAGCAGCTACCTTTCGGAAGAGACCCAGTACTTC. Translating gives CASSYLSEETQYF. The V call is TRBV11-3, the J call TRBJ2-5; no reliable D call. Germline CDR1 and CDR2: SGHNT and YENEEA. The CDR3 spans 13 residues. Trimming took off 4 bases at V and 3 bases at J, with 9 bases between the two ends. Using reference TRBV11-3 and TRBJ2-5 for the parts outside the CDR3, the full variable domain is EAGVVQSPRYKIIEKKQPVAFWCNPISGHNTLYWYLQNLGQGPELLIRYENEEAVDDSQLPKDRFSAERLKGVDSTLKIQPAELGDSAVYLCASSYLSEETQYFGPGTRLLVL.

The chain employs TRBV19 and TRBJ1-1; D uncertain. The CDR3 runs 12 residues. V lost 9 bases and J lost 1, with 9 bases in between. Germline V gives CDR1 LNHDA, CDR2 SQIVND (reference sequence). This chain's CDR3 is CASTLGNTEAFF. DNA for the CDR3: TGTGCCAGCACCTTGGGGAACACTGAAGCTTTCTTT. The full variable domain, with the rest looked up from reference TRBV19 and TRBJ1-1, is DGGITQSPKYLFRKEGQNVTLSCEQNLNHDAMYWYRQDPGQGLRLIYYSQIVNDFQKGDIAEGYSVSREKKESFPLTVTSAQKNPTAFYLCASTLGNTEAFFGQGTRLTVV.

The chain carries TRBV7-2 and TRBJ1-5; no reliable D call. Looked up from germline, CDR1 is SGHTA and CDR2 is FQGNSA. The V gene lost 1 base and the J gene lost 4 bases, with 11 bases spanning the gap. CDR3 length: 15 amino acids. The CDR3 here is CASSLGRQINQPQHF. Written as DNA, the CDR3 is TGTGCCAGCAGCTTAGGGCGCCAAATAAATCAGCCCCAGCATTTT.

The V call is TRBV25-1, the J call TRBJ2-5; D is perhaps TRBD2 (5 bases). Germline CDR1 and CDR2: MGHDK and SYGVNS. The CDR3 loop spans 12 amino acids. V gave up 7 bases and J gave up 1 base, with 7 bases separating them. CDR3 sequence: CASTRGQETQYF. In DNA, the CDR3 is TGTGCCAGCACACGGGGCCAAGAGACCCAGTACTTC.

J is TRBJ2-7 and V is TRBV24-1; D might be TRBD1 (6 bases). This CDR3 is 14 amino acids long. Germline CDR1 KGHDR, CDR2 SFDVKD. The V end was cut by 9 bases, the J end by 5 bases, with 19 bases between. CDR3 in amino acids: CATSASGTIDEQYF. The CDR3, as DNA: TGTGCCACCTCCGCTTCCGGGACAATCGACGAGCAGTACTTC.

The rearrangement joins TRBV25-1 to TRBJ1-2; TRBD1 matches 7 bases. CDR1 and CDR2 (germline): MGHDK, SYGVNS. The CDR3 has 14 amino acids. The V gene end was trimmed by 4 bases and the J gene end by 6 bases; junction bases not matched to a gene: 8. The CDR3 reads CASSVTGEVDGYTF. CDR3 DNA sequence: TGTGCCAGCAGTGTTACAGGGGAGGTGGATGGCTACACCTTC.

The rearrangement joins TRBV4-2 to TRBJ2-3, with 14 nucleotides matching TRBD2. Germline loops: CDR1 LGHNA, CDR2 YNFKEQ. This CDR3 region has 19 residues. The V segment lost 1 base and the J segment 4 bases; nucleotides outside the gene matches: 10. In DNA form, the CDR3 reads TGTGCCAGCAGCCAAGGACTAGCGGGGGGGCCGTTTTACGCAGATACGCAGTATTTT. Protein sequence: CASSQGLAGGPFYADTQYF.

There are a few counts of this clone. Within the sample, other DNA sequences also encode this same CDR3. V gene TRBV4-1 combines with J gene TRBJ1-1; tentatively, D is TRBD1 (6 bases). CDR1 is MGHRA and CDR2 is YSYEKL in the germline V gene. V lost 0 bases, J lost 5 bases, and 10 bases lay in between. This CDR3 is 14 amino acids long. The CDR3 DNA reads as TGCGCCAGCAGCCAAGATTTAGGGGGAACTGAAGCTTTCTTT. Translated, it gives CASSQDLGGTEAFF.

The CDR3 is CASSPSRGSTYGYTF. CDR3 sequence (DNA): TGCGCCAGCAGCCCGTCCAGGGGGTCCACCTATGGCTACACCTTC. The chain combines TRBV4-1 with TRBJ1-2, with 7 bases fitting TRBD1. Germline trimming cut 4 bases from V and 4 bases from J; bases unmatched to any gene: 9. The CDR3 runs to 15 residues. The germline V gene encodes CDR1 MGHRA and CDR2 YSYEKL.

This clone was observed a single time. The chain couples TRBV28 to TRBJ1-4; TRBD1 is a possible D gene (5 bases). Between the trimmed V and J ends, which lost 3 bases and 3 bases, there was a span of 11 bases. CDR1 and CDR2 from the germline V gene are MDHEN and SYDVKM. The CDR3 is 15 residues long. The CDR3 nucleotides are TGTGCCAGCAGTTTTATTGGGGCCTCTAATGAAAAACTGTTTTTT. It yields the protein CASSFIGASNEKLFF.

CDR3 loop: CASSLEDNTEAFF. The CDR3, as DNA: TGTGCCAGCAGCTTAGAGGACAACACTGAAGCTTTCTTT. This chain links TRBV9 with TRBJ1-1; no clear D. Germline CDR1 SGDLS, CDR2 YYNGEE. This CDR3 spans 13 amino acids. V lost 4 bases and J 2 bases, leaving 9 bases between the germline ends.

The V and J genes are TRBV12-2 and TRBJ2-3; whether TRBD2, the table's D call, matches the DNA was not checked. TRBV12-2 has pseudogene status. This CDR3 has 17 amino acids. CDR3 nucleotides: TGTGCAAGTCGTACGTGGGCTAGCCTTCGTTTCACAGATACGCAGTATTTT. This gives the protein CASRTWASLRFTDTQYF.

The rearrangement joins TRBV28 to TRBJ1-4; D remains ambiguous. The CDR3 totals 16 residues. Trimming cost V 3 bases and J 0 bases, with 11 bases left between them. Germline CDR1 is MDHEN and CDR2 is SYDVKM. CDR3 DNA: TGTGCCAGCAGTTTTGATACGGGCACAACTAATGAAAAACTGTTTTTT. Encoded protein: CASSFDTGTTNEKLFF.

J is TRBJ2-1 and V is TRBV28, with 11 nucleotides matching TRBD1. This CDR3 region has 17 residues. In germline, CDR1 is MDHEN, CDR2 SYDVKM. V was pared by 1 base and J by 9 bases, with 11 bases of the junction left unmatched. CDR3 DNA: TGTGCCAGCAGTTTATACCGATGGACAGGGGGCACGGGTGAGCAGTTCTTC. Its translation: CASSLYRWTGGTGEQFF. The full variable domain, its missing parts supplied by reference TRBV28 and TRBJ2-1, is DVKVTQSSRYLVKRTGEKVFLECVQDMDHENMFWYRQDPGLGLRLIYFSYDVKMKEKGDIPEGYSVSREKKERFSLILESASTNQTSMYLCASSLYRWTGGTGEQFFGPGTRLTVL.

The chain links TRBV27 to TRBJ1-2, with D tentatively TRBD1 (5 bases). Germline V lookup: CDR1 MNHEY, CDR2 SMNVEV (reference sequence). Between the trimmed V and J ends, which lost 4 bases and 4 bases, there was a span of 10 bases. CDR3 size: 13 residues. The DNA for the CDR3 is TGTGCCAGCAGTTCAGCAGGGTTCTATGGCTACACCTTC. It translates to CASSSAGFYGYTF.

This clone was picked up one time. CDR3 sequence: CAWNRQGDGSPLHF. In DNA, the CDR3 is TGTGCCTGGAACCGGCAGGGGGACGGATCACCCCTCCACTTT. The rearrangement links TRBV30 to TRBJ1-6; TRBD1 matches 7 bases. Trimming cost V 4 bases and J 10 bases; bases outside gene matches: 10. The germline CDR1 and CDR2 sequences are GTSNPN and SVGIG (reference sequence). The CDR3 runs 14 residues.

Here the CDR3 reads CASSSGTVSSGNTIYF. DNA of the CDR3: TGTGCCAGCAGCTCCGGGACAGTAAGCTCTGGAAACACCATATATTTT. The chain links TRBV7-2 to TRBJ1-3; 7 bases fit TRBD1. CDR3 length: 16 amino acids. The V gene end was trimmed by 4 bases and the J gene end by 0 bases; junction bases not matched to a gene: 6. Germline V gene data show CDR1 as SGHTA and CDR2 as FQGNSA.

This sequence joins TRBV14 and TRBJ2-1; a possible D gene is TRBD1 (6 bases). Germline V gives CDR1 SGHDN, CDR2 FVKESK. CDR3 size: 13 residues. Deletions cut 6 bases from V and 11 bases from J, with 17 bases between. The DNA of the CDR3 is TGTGCCAGCAGTGACGACAGGATTTTAAAGCAGTTCTTC. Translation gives CASSDDRILKQFF.

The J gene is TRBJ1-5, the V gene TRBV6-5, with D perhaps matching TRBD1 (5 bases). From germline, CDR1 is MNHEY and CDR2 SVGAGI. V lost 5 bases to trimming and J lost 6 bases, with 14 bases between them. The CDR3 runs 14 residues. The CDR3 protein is CASSPGLFPQPQHF. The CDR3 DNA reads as TGTGCCAGCAGTCCGGGACTTTTCCCTCAGCCCCAGCATTTT.

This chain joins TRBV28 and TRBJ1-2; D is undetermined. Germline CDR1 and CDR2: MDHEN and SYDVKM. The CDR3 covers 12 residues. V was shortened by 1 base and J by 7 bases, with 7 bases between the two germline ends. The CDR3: CASSLFRGGYTF. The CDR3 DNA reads TGTGCCAGCAGTTTATTCCGGGGTGGCTACACCTTC.

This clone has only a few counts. The CDR3 DNA reads TGTGCCAGCACCTCAGGGGGGGCCGGCGGGGAGCTGTTTTTT. Translated: CASTSGGAGGELFF. V is TRBV28 and J is TRBJ2-2, with D perhaps being TRBD1 or TRBD2 (7 bases each). CDR1 and CDR2 from the germline V gene are MDHEN and SYDVKM. This CDR3 has 14 amino acids. The germline V and J ends were trimmed by 7 bases and 7 bases, with 16 bases remaining between them.

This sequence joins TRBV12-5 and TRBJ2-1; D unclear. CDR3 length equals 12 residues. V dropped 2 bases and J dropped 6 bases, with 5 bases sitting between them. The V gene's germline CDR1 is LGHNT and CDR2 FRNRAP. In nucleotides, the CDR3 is TGTGCTAGTGGTTTGCCCAGCAATGAGCAGTTCTTC. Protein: CASGLPSNEQFF.

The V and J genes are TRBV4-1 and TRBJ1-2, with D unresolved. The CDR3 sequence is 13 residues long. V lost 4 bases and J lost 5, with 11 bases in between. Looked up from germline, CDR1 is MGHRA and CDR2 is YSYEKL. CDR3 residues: CASSPRGEYGYTF. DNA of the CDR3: TGCGCCAGCAGCCCTCGTGGGGAGTATGGCTACACCTTC.

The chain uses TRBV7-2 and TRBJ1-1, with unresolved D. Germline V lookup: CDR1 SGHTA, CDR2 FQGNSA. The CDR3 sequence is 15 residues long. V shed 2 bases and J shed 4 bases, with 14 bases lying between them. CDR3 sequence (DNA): TGTGCCAGCAGCTTATTAGGCCCCGGACTCACTGAAGCTTTCTTT. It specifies CASSLLGPGLTEAFF. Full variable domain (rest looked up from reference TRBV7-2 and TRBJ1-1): GAGVSQSPSNKVTEKGKDVELRCDPISGHTALYWYRQSLGQGLEFLIYFQGNSAPDKSGLPSDRFSAERTGGSVSTLTIQRTQQEDSAVYLCASSLLGPGLTEAFFGQGTRLTVV.

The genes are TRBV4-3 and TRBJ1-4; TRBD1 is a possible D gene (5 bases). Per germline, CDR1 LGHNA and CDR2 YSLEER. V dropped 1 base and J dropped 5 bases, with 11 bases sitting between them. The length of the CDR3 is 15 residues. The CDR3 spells CASSQGGRDNEKLFF. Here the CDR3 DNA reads TGCGCCAGCAGCCAAGGGGGCAGGGACAATGAAAAACTGTTTTTT.